This paragraph covers one T cell receptor beta chain sequence. What it recognizes is unknown. This sample stems from a study of cytomegalovirus exposure and HLA in healthy donors. The protocol was immunoSEQ multiplex PCR, while the TCRdb copy is restricted to in-frame clones and leaves out a portion. The sample yields about 120,000 clones, around 87% seen once. Overall study results and limits: The classifier was said to identify cytomegalovirus status with high specificity and sensitivity. Among TCR beta chains, those listed as cytomegalovirus-associated numbered fewer than 200. Three chains tied to CMV proved CMV antigen-specific in vitro.

Sequenced input: PBMCs. The TCR originated in a woman younger than 35 in good health and CMV-seropositive.

CDR3 amino acids: CASSDGQGYEQYF. Written as DNA, the CDR3 is TGTGCCAGCAGCGACGGACAGGGCTACGAGCAGTACTTC. The chain carries TRBV6-1 and TRBJ2-7; 8 bases are a match to TRBD1. This CDR3 is built from 13 residues. Germline values: CDR1 MNHNS, CDR2 SASEGT. V shed 6 bases and J 3 bases; nucleotides not matched to a gene: 4.